This passage covers 29 T cell receptor beta chains from one sample sequenced in a study of CD8 T cells in ankylosing spondylitis. TCRdb recomputed calls from the 5' RACE reads with MiXCR, one row per CDR3 protein. The data show 200,000 to 250,000 distinct CDR3 sequences, around 7.9% seen once. These receptors' antigens are unknown. Study-wide results and caveats: Typical of ankylosing spondylitis blood, it appeared, was a TCR beta motif of 7 or 8 highly homologous variants.

The sequencing sample was made of blood, either unsorted or a sorted T cell fraction (not recorded which). The receptors were gathered from a male donor with ankylosing spondylitis.

This clonotype has a count of ten or more. V and J are TRBV4-1 and TRBJ2-7; the match to TRBD2 covers 10 bases. The J segment lost 2 bases and the V segment lost 4 bases, leaving 2 bases of the junction unmatched. This CDR3 is 14 amino acids long. Germline V gene lookup returns CDR1 MGHRA and CDR2 YSYEKL. Here the CDR3 reads CASSLTSGAYEQYF. Here the CDR3 DNA reads TGCGCCAGCAGCCTAACTAGCGGGGCCTACGAGCAGTACTTC.

This clonotype was seen a handful of times. The rearrangement joins TRBV9 to TRBJ2-2, with 8 bases identical to TRBD1. Per germline, CDR1 SGDLS and CDR2 YYNGEE. The V gene end was trimmed by 3 bases and the J gene end by 2 bases; junction bases not matched to a gene: 3. The CDR3 runs to 15 residues. CDR3 in DNA: TGTGCCAGCAGCGAGGGGACAGGTAACACCGGGGAGCTGTTTTTT. Translation: CASSEGTGNTGELFF.

This clonotype showed up many times. An end of the junction does not agree with germline; a read error may underlie this. The chain uses TRBV27 and TRBJ2-7; the D is unclear. CDR1 and CDR2 from the germline V gene are MNHEY and SMNVEV (reference sequence). There are 11 residues in the CDR3. Written as DNA, the CDR3 is TGCGCCAGCAGCAGTACCTACGAGCAGTACTTC. It translates to CASSSTYEQYF.

There are many counts of this clonotype. The chain is built from TRBV27 and TRBJ1-5; no clear D gene. There are 15 residues in the CDR3. Germline V gene data show CDR1 as MNHEY and CDR2 as SMNVEV (reference sequence). V was shortened by 0 bases and J by 4 bases, with 10 bases between the two germline ends. CDR3 nucleotide sequence: TGTGCCAGCAGTTTATCGATTAAGGCAAATCAGCCCCAGCATTTT. Translating it yields CASSLSIKANQPQHF.

Ten or more counts support this clonotype. The V gene is TRBV20-1, the J gene TRBJ2-1, with TRBD2 matching 7 bases. Germline lookup yields CDR1 DFQATT and CDR2 SNEGSKA (reference sequence). This CDR3 is 17 amino acids long. V gave up 3 bases and J gave up 10 bases; unmatched junction bases: 21. The CDR3, as DNA: TGCAGTGCTAGTGCGCGGGCCGGGGAGGGAGGGTTCTGGGAGCAGTTCTTC. It translates to CSASARAGEGGFWEQFF.

This clonotype was observed at least ten times. The CDR3 is CASTSLRSPDEQYF. In DNA, the CDR3 is TGTGCCAGCACCTCATTGCGGTCCCCCGACGAGCAGTACTTC. The chain has TRBV6-1 and TRBJ2-7; no definite D call. The CDR3 contains 14 residues. Per the germline V gene, CDR1 is MNHNS and CDR2 is SASEGT. Between the trimmed V and J ends, which lost 7 bases and 5 bases, there was a span of 18 bases.

This clonotype was seen at least ten times. V and J are TRBV7-2 and TRBJ1-6; D is ambiguous. The V end lost 5 bases, the J end lost 3 bases, and 14 bases lay between the germline ends. Germline CDR1 SGHTA, CDR2 FQGNSA. This CDR3 region has 16 residues. The CDR3 nucleotides read TGTGCCAGCAGCCCCGACCTCAGAGACTATAATTCACCCCTCCACTTT. Encoded protein: CASSPDLRDYNSPLHF.

This clonotype occurred many times. This chain joins TRBV3-1 and TRBJ1-5; D is possibly TRBD1 (6 bases). Germline CDR1 and CDR2: LGHDT and YNNKEL (reference sequence). The CDR3 has 15 residues. The V and J ends lost 0 bases and 8 bases respectively, with 14 bases between them. CDR3 protein: CASSQDALGQEPQHF. CDR3 in DNA: TGTGCCAGCAGCCAAGATGCCTTGGGACAAGAGCCCCAGCATTTT.

The gene calls are TRBV7-9 and TRBJ2-7; 10 bases map to TRBD1. The CDR3 is 15 residues long. After removal of 5 bases from V and 5 bases from J, the junction contained 9 bases not matched to a gene. CDR1 is SEHNR, CDR2 FQNEAQ, per germline (reference sequence). The CDR3 coding sequence is TGTGCCAGCAGCCCCCGGGACAGGGGTTGGCACGAGCAGTACTTC. Its protein product is CASSPRDRGWHEQYF.

The rearrangement joins TRBV20-1 to TRBJ2-1; the match to TRBD2 covers 12 bases. The CDR3 runs 14 residues. Germline V gene data show CDR1 as DFQATT and CDR2 as SNEGSKA (reference sequence). Trimming removed 0 bases from V and 9 bases from J; junction bases left unmatched: 3. The CDR3 here is CSARDLAGGIEQFF. CDR3 sequence (DNA): TGCAGTGCTAGAGACCTAGCGGGAGGGATTGAGCAGTTCTTC.

This clonotype has only a few counts. The CDR3 loop reads CASSGPGRTDSYEQYF. The CDR3 DNA follows: TGTGCCAGCAGTGGACCCGGGCGGACGGACTCCTACGAGCAGTACTTC. The genes are TRBV25-1 and TRBJ2-7, with unresolved D. This CDR3 contains 16 residues. The V and J ends lost 4 bases and 0 bases respectively, with 16 bases between them. The germline V gene encodes CDR1 MGHDK and CDR2 SYGVNS.

At least ten counts were recorded for this clonotype. The chain recombines TRBV28 with TRBJ1-1; D remains ambiguous. The CDR3 covers 18 residues. Germline lookup yields CDR1 MDHEN and CDR2 SYDVKM. The V end lost 5 bases, the J end lost 0 bases, and 22 bases lay between the germline ends. CDR3 protein: CASSPPFSGIGMNTEAFF. In nucleotides, the CDR3 is TGTGCCAGCAGTCCACCATTTAGCGGGATTGGAATGAACACTGAAGCTTTCTTT.

This clonotype was counted many times. One end of the junction varies from germline; a read error may be responsible. The V gene is TRBV27, the J gene TRBJ1-1, with D hard to call. Germline CDR1 reads MNHEY; CDR2 reads SMNVEV (reference sequence). The CDR3 extends over 12 amino acids. The CDR3 is CASSLSSGEAFF. In DNA form, the CDR3 reads TGTGCCAGCAGTCTATCGTCCGGTGAAGCTTTCTTT.

In its sample, this clonotype was seen many times. The chain joins TRBV12-3 or TRBV12-4 to TRBJ1-1; a weak D match, TRBD1 (5 bases). V was pared by 4 bases and J by 1 base, with 10 bases between. CDR3 length equals 14 residues. The CDR3 region has the DNA TGTGCCAGCAGTTGGGGACGGCCGAACACTGAAGCTTTCTTT. Translating it yields CASSWGRPNTEAFF.

The chain links TRBV29-1 to TRBJ2-3, with 14 nucleotides matching TRBD2. J lost 5 bases, V lost 7 bases, and 8 bases had no gene match. CDR3 size: 15 residues. Germline CDR1 SQVTM, CDR2 ANQGSEA. The CDR3 coding sequence is TGCAGCGCCGGGACTAGCGGGGGTATCTTAGATACGCAGTATTTT. This translates into CSAGTSGGILDTQYF.

In regard to this clonotype: This may stem from a read error, because a much larger clone lies one nucleotide away. This chain uses TRBV10-3 with TRBJ2-3; perhaps TRBD2 as D (5 bases). V lost 11 bases and J lost 9, with 15 bases in between. This CDR3 region has 11 residues. In germline, CDR1 is ENHRY, CDR2 SYGVKD. The CDR3 reads CAALRGRTQYF. The CDR3 DNA reads as TGTGCCGCCCTACGAGGGCGCACGCAGTATTTT.

This clonotype was found a few times. This sequence joins TRBV7-2 and TRBJ2-2; a weak D match, TRBD1 (5 bases). CDR1 and CDR2 from the germline V gene are SGHTA and FQGNSA. This CDR3 region has 14 residues. Deletions cut 0 bases from V and 7 bases from J, with 9 bases between. The CDR3 reads CASSLARVGGELFF. The CDR3 DNA is TGTGCCAGCAGCTTAGCCAGGGTCGGCGGGGAGCTGTTTTTT.

This clonotype was detected ten times or more. V is TRBV6-1 and J is TRBJ1-2, with unresolved D. V lost 0 bases and J 3 bases, leaving 11 bases between the germline ends. Germline CDR1 MNHNS, CDR2 SASEGT. The CDR3 length is 15 residues. The CDR3: CASSEARRSDYGYTF. Written as DNA, the CDR3 is TGTGCCAGCAGTGAAGCGCGGCGGTCGGACTATGGCTACACCTTC.

The CDR3 reads CASSEYRGSDNEQFF. The DNA for the CDR3 is TGCGCCAGCAGTGAGTACAGGGGATCGGACAATGAGCAGTTCTTC. The chain is built from TRBV10-1 and TRBJ2-1, with 7 bases that match TRBD1. The V gene's germline CDR1 is WNHNN and CDR2 SYGVQD (reference sequence). The J segment lost 5 bases and the V segment lost 1 base, leaving 5 bases of the junction unmatched. The CDR3 covers 15 residues.

As concerns this clonotype: A clone one base away is much larger, so this may be a read error. A read error is likely, as this CDR3 ends without the conserved phenylalanine or tryptophan. The gene calls are TRBV20-1 and TRBJ2-1, with TRBD2 matching 9 bases. The germline gives CDR1 DFQATT, CDR2 SNEGSKA (reference sequence). The CDR3 is 13 residues long. Trimming removed 3 bases from V and 7 bases from J; junction bases left unmatched: 4. The CDR3 here is CSARGTSFNEQFI. The CDR3 nucleotides read TGCAGTGCTAGGGGGACTAGCTTTAATGAGCAGTTCATC.

The chain employs TRBV7-9 and TRBJ2-3, with 7 positions matching TRBD1. The CDR3 runs to 15 residues. CDR1 and CDR2 from the germline V gene are SEHNR and FQNEAQ (reference sequence). V was pared by 4 bases and J by 2 bases, with 6 bases of the junction left unmatched. The CDR3 region is CASSSLRGTTDTQYF. CDR3 nucleotides: TGTGCCAGCAGCTCCCTCAGGGGGACCACAGATACGCAGTATTTT.

This clonotype showed up many times. This chain links TRBV4-1 with TRBJ2-7; D may be TRBD2 (6 bases). This CDR3 spans 17 amino acids. CDR1 and CDR2 from the germline V gene are MGHRA and YSYEKL. V was cut by 4 bases and J by 0 bases, with 19 bases left in between. The CDR3 DNA reads as TGCGCCAGCAGCCGCCCGCGGGTCGGGAGTGGCTCCTACGAGCAGTACTTC. Translation: CASSRPRVGSGSYEQYF.

This clonotype was seen ten or more times. The V and J genes are TRBV5-1 and TRBJ2-2; 9 nucleotides agree with TRBD2. Germline lookup yields CDR1 SGHRS and CDR2 YFSETQ. The junction had 4 bases not matched to a gene; V was cut back by 2 bases and J by 2 bases. The CDR3 loop spans 16 amino acids. The CDR3 loop is CASSFPSGINTGELFF. For the CDR3, the DNA is TGCGCCAGCAGCTTCCCTAGCGGGATTAACACCGGGGAGCTGTTTTTT.

This clonotype has just a few counts. This sequence joins TRBV4-1 and TRBJ2-7; the D call may be TRBD1 or TRBD2 (5 bases each). Germline V lookup: CDR1 MGHRA, CDR2 YSYEKL. The germline V and J ends were trimmed by 2 bases and 3 bases, with 11 bases remaining between them. The CDR3 is 14 amino acids. In DNA form, the CDR3 reads TGCGCCAGCAGCCAAAGGGACGCGGGCTACGAGCAGTACTTC. Its protein product is CASSQRDAGYEQYF.

The chain recombines TRBV7-9 with TRBJ2-1; no reliable D call. This CDR3 is 14 amino acids long. The V and J ends lost 1 base and 8 bases respectively, with 12 bases between them. Germline assignment: CDR1 SEHNR and CDR2 FQNEAQ (reference sequence). CDR3 DNA sequence: TGTGCCAGCAGCTTAGTACTTCTCGGCGATGAGCAGTTCTTC. Translating it yields CASSLVLLGDEQFF.

At least ten counts were recorded for this clonotype. This chain uses TRBV15 with TRBJ1-2; 12 bases line up with TRBD1. The J segment lost 1 base and the V segment lost 6 bases, leaving 6 bases of the junction unmatched. This CDR3 comprises 16 residues. Germline CDR1 reads LNHNV; CDR2 reads YYDKDF (reference sequence). The CDR3 DNA sequence: TGTGCCACCAGTGGGGGACAGGGGGCGGATAACTATGGCTACACCTTC. It is translated as CATSGGQGADNYGYTF.

There are many counts of this clonotype. This chain joins TRBV29-1 and TRBJ2-5, with D hard to call. Germline CDR1 is SQVTM and CDR2 is ANQGSEA. Trimming took 5 bases from V and 7 from J, leaving 23 bases between them. This CDR3 region has 15 residues. CDR3 coding DNA: TGCAGCGTTACAATGGGTGACTCGGGTCGTGGGACCCAGTACTTC. It encodes CSVTMGDSGRGTQYF.

This clonotype has a handful of counts. The gene calls are TRBV27 and TRBJ1-1; tentatively, D is TRBD1 (6 bases). CDR1 is MNHEY, CDR2 SMNVEV, per germline (reference sequence). The CDR3 contains 13 residues. The ends were cut back, 5 bases at V and 7 bases at J, with 14 bases in the middle. CDR3 sequence reads: CASSPIQTGEAFF. CDR3 DNA: TGTGCCAGCAGTCCAATCCAGACAGGTGAAGCTTTCTTT.

Ten or more counts support this clonotype. CDR3: CASSLGTGTVPYEQYF. The CDR3 DNA reads TGTGCCAGCAGCTTAGGGACCGGGACAGTACCTTACGAGCAGTACTTC. The rearrangement links TRBV7-9 to TRBJ2-7, with 7 bases aligning to TRBD1. J was trimmed by 4 bases and V by 1 base; bases with no gene match: 10. Germline CDR1 is SEHNR and CDR2 is FQNEAQ (reference sequence). This CDR3 region has 16 residues. Full variable domain (rest looked up from reference TRBV7-9 and TRBJ2-7): DTGVSQNPRHKITKRGQNVTFRCDPISEHNRLYWYRQTLGQGPEFLTYFQNEAQLEKSRLLSDRFSAERPKGSFSTLEIQRTEQGDSAMYLCASSLGTGTVPYEQYFGPGTRLTVT.